The rows below give T cell receptor beta chains drawn from one sample of a study of T-cell reconstitution after alpha-beta-depleted transplantation in children. TCRdb recomputed calls from the PCR reads with MiXCR, one row per CDR3 protein. The data hold 250,000 to 400,000 distinct CDR3 sequences, with 23% observed a single time. Sequenced here: PBMCs, mostly from graft donor cells, sampled 180 days after TCRalphabeta/CD19-depleted stem cell transplant. The origin of the receptors is a male patient younger than 18 who had a stem cell transplant for acute lymphoblastic leukemia, so the T cells may come from the graft donor. Both conserved end residues are part of each CDR3. D genes are given only for firm matches. Clone size is not always given. Where it is, it says once, few, many or a class for expanded clones.

D gene: -
J gene: TRBJ1-5
V gene: TRBV30
clone size: -
CDR3 protein: CAWTGTANQPQHF
CDR3 DNA: TGTGCCTGGACGGGAACAGCAAATCAGCCCCAGCATTTT

D gene: -
J gene: TRBJ2-3
V gene: TRBV20-1
clone size: few
CDR3 protein: CSASFSEQLITDTQYF
CDR3 DNA: TGCAGTGCTAGCTTTAGCGAACAACTAATCACAGATACGCAGTATTTT

D gene: TRBD1
J gene: TRBJ2-3
V gene: TRBV5-1
clone size: few
CDR3 protein: CASSLDRGYTDTQYF
CDR3 DNA: TGCGCCAGCAGCTTGGACAGGGGATACACAGATACGCAGTATTTT

D gene: TRBD1
J gene: TRBJ2-3
V gene: TRBV14
clone size: -
CDR3 protein: CASSHRQGGGADTQYF
CDR3 DNA: TGTGCCAGCAGCCATAGACAGGGGGGAGGTGCAGATACGCAGTATTTT

D gene: -
J gene: TRBJ2-4
V gene: TRBV5-1
clone size: few
CDR3 protein: CASSLARGVKNIQYF
CDR3 DNA: TGCGCCAGCAGCTTGGCCAGGGGAGTCAAAAACATTCAGTACTTC

D gene: TRBD2
J gene: TRBJ2-1
V gene: TRBV5-5
clone size: few
CDR3 protein: CASSLASGRAAYNEQFF
CDR3 DNA: TGTGCCAGCAGCTTGGCTAGCGGGAGGGCCGCCTACAATGAGCAGTTCTTC

D gene: -
J gene: TRBJ2-7
V gene: TRBV6-5
clone size: -
CDR3 protein: CASSSTKPTYEQYF
CDR3 DNA: TGTGCCAGCAGTTCGACTAAGCCCACCTACGAGCAGTACTTC

D gene: -
J gene: TRBJ2-5
V gene: TRBV7-6
clone size: -
CDR3 protein: CASSSYRTRGTQYF
CDR3 DNA: TGTGCCAGCAGCTCCTACAGGACACGGGGGACCCAGTACTTC

D gene: TRBD2
J gene: TRBJ2-3
V gene: TRBV5-1
clone size: -
CDR3 protein: CASSFLDGKRLAGTDTQYF
CDR3 DNA: TGCGCCAGCAGTTTTTTGGATGGGAAAAGACTAGCGGGGACAGATACGCAGTATTTT

D gene: TRBD1
J gene: TRBJ2-1
V gene: TRBV24-1
clone size: few
CDR3 protein: CATSDPRGRQGAWNEQFF
CDR3 DNA: TGTGCCACCAGTGATCCAAGGGGGAGACAGGGGGCATGGAATGAGCAGTTCTTC

D gene: -
J gene: TRBJ1-1
V gene: TRBV3-1
clone size: -
CDR3 protein: CASSLVGVPEAFF
CDR3 DNA: TGTGCCAGCAGCCTTGTTGGAGTACCTGAAGCTTTCTTT

D gene: -
J gene: TRBJ1-2
V gene: TRBV5-1
clone size: -
CDR3 protein: CASSLVLWDPGSSAHGYTF
CDR3 DNA: TGCGCCAGCAGCTTGGTGTTATGGGACCCAGGATCCTCGGCCCATGGCTACACCTTC

D gene: TRBD1
J gene: TRBJ2-7
V gene: TRBV29-1
clone size: few
CDR3 protein: CSVEDRGTGKWNEQYF
CDR3 DNA: TGCAGCGTTGAAGATAGGGGGACAGGGAAATGGAACGAGCAGTACTTC

D gene: -
J gene: TRBJ2-2
V gene: TRBV29-1
clone size: -
CDR3 protein: CSVEAGSTGELFF
CDR3 DNA: TGCAGCGTTGAGGCCGGCAGCACCGGGGAGCTGTTTTTT

D gene: -
J gene: TRBJ1-6
V gene: TRBV3-1
clone size: -
CDR3 protein: CASSQEPGLASPLHF
CDR3 DNA: TGTGCCAGCAGCCAAGAGCCCGGATTGGCTTCACCCCTCCACTTT

D gene: TRBD1
J gene: TRBJ2-7
V gene: TRBV3-1
clone size: -
CDR3 protein: CTSCRRRQGAHKSSYEQYF
CDR3 DNA: TGTACCAGCTGTCGCCGGCGACAGGGGGCCCACAAGAGCTCCTACGAGCAGTACTTC

D gene: -
J gene: TRBJ2-1
V gene: TRBV7-2
clone size: -
CDR3 protein: CASSLVIDEQFF
CDR3 DNA: TGTGCCAGCAGCTTAGTAATTGATGAGCAGTTCTTC

D gene: TRBD2
J gene: TRBJ2-1
V gene: TRBV12-3/TRBV12-4
clone size: -
CDR3 protein: CASRRSGGGPSDEQFF
CDR3 DNA: TGTGCCAGCAGACGCAGTGGGGGAGGGCCATCGGATGAGCAGTTCTTC

D gene: TRBD2
J gene: TRBJ2-2
V gene: TRBV5-1
clone size: -
CDR3 protein: CASSGPGGGIVRPTNTGELFF
CDR3 DNA: TGCGCCAGCAGCGGCCCCGGGGGGGGGATAGTCAGGCCTACGAACACCGGGGAGCTGTTTTTT

D gene: -
J gene: TRBJ2-5
V gene: TRBV7-6
clone size: many
CDR3 protein: CASSFGGLGETQYF
CDR3 DNA: TGTGCCAGCAGCTTCGGGGGTTTGGGGGAGACCCAGTACTTC

D gene: TRBD1
J gene: TRBJ1-3
V gene: TRBV4-1
clone size: -
CDR3 protein: CASSQPGQVRGNTIYF
CDR3 DNA: TGCGCCAGCAGCCAGCCCGGACAGGTCCGTGGAAACACCATATATTTT

D gene: TRBD1
J gene: TRBJ1-5
V gene: TRBV3-1
clone size: -
CDR3 protein: CASSPRATGVGQPQHF
CDR3 DNA: TGTGCCAGCAGCCCTAGGGCGACAGGGGTTGGACAGCCCCAGCATTTT

D gene: TRBD1
J gene: TRBJ1-2
V gene: TRBV7-2
clone size: -
CDR3 protein: CASSLQTGYGYTF
CDR3 DNA: TGTGCCAGCAGCTTACAGACAGGGTACGGCTACACCTTC

D gene: TRBD2
J gene: TRBJ2-1
V gene: TRBV5-1
clone size: few
CDR3 protein: CASRRISGEEQFF
CDR3 DNA: TGCGCCAGCCGACGTATAAGCGGGGAGGAGCAGTTCTTC

D gene: TRBD2
J gene: TRBJ2-1
V gene: TRBV12-3/TRBV12-4
clone size: -
CDR3 protein: CASSLTSGLNEQFF
CDR3 DNA: TGTGCCAGCAGTCTTACTAGCGGTCTCAATGAGCAGTTCTTC

D gene: TRBD2
J gene: TRBJ2-1
V gene: TRBV5-1
clone size: -
CDR3 protein: CASSLGRSGSRGMSSYNEQFF
CDR3 DNA: TGCGCCAGCAGCTTGGGACGGAGCGGGAGTCGCGGAATGAGCTCCTACAATGAGCAGTTCTTC

D gene: TRBD2
J gene: TRBJ2-1
V gene: TRBV7-2
clone size: few
CDR3 protein: CASALTSGSGNEQFF
CDR3 DNA: TGTGCCAGCGCCCTTACTAGCGGGAGCGGCAATGAGCAGTTCTTC

D gene: -
J gene: TRBJ2-7
V gene: TRBV11-2
clone size: -
CDR3 protein: CASSLVRAFGGGEQYF
CDR3 DNA: TGTGCCAGCAGCTTAGTAAGGGCGTTCGGGGGTGGTGAGCAGTACTTC

D gene: -
J gene: TRBJ2-5
V gene: TRBV24-1
clone size: few
CDR3 protein: CATSDGVPPSEETQYF
CDR3 DNA: TGTGCCACCAGTGATGGGGTCCCGCCTAGCGAAGAGACCCAGTACTTC

D gene: TRBD1
J gene: TRBJ1-5
V gene: TRBV20-1
clone size: -
CDR3 protein: CSSTGQGGQPQHF
CDR3 DNA: TGCAGTTCGACGGGACAGGGTGGCCAGCCCCAGCATTTT

D gene: TRBD1
J gene: TRBJ2-1
V gene: TRBV20-1
clone size: few
CDR3 protein: CSARDWTGDDEQFF
CDR3 DNA: TGCAGTGCTAGAGATTGGACAGGTGATGATGAGCAGTTCTTC

D gene: TRBD2
J gene: TRBJ2-1
V gene: TRBV5-1
clone size: -
CDR3 protein: CASSLFAEGTSGRANNEQFF
CDR3 DNA: TGCGCCAGCAGCTTGTTTGCCGAGGGGACTAGCGGGAGGGCCAACAATGAGCAGTTCTTC

D gene: -
J gene: TRBJ2-7
V gene: TRBV10-3
clone size: few
CDR3 protein: CAISVRKEVGEQYF
CDR3 DNA: TGTGCCATCAGTGTGAGGAAGGAAGTCGGCGAGCAGTACTTC

D gene: -
J gene: TRBJ2-3
V gene: TRBV6-2/TRBV6-3
clone size: -
CDR3 protein: CASSYDYRTQYF
CDR3 DNA: TGTGCCAGCAGTTACGACTATAGGACGCAGTATTTT

D gene: -
J gene: TRBJ1-1
V gene: TRBV6-1
clone size: -
CDR3 protein: CASKRDSTNTEAFF
CDR3 DNA: TGTGCCAGCAAGAGAGACAGCACGAACACTGAAGCTTTCTTT

D gene: TRBD1
J gene: TRBJ1-4
V gene: TRBV7-9
clone size: -
CDR3 protein: CASSLGQGYNEKLFF
CDR3 DNA: TGTGCCAGCAGCTTAGGACAGGGATATAATGAAAAACTGTTTTTT

D gene: -
J gene: TRBJ2-7
V gene: TRBV20-1
clone size: -
CDR3 protein: CSARDPGFSYEQSF
CDR3 DNA: TGCAGTGCTAGAGATCCGGGGTTCTCCTACGAGCAGTCCTTC

D gene: -
J gene: TRBJ2-5
V gene: TRBV3-1
clone size: -
CDR3 protein: CASSRVSGGQETQYF
CDR3 DNA: TGTGCCAGCAGCAGAGTGAGTGGGGGGCAAGAGACCCAGTACTTC

D gene: TRBD2
J gene: TRBJ2-3
V gene: TRBV6-1
clone size: -
CDR3 protein: CASSPSGGSVRDTQYF
CDR3 DNA: TGTGCCAGCAGCCCCTCTGGCGGGAGTGTGAGAGATACGCAGTATTTT

D gene: TRBD1
J gene: TRBJ2-7
V gene: TRBV25-1
clone size: -
CDR3 protein: CASNPTGAYEQYF
CDR3 DNA: TGTGCCAGCAATCCGACAGGGGCTTACGAGCAGTACTTC

D gene: -
J gene: TRBJ1-1
V gene: TRBV5-1
clone size: few
CDR3 protein: CASSLGVGENTEAFF
CDR3 DNA: TGCGCCAGCAGCTTGGGGGTCGGAGAGAACACTGAAGCTTTCTTT

D gene: TRBD1
J gene: TRBJ2-7
V gene: TRBV30
clone size: once
CDR3 protein: CAWSLPGTGGRKYAYEQYF
CDR3 DNA: TGTGCCTGGAGCCTACCGGGCACAGGGGGCCGGAAATACGCCTACGAGCAGTACTTC

D gene: TRBD2
J gene: TRBJ2-1
V gene: TRBV7-2
clone size: -
CDR3 protein: CASSLGLGLPEQFF
CDR3 DNA: TGTGCCAGCAGCTTAGGATTGGGACTACCTGAGCAGTTCTTC

D gene: -
J gene: TRBJ2-7
V gene: TRBV7-9
clone size: -
CDR3 protein: CASSAPRSYEQYF
CDR3 DNA: TGTGCCAGCAGCGCCCCCCGCTCCTACGAGCAGTACTTC